A selection of T cell receptor beta chains follows, all from one sample in a study of blood T cell repertoires in COVID-19. Data came from immunoSEQ multiplex PCR; TCRdb stores just in-frame clones and leaves some out. There are roughly 230,000 clones in the sample; 90% occur only once, and roughly 2% lies in the top ten. The sequenced sample was peripheral blood. All receptors come from a woman aged 55-70 years with COVID-19, enrolled during active disease. CDR3s include the opening cysteine and the closing phenylalanine or tryptophan. The D gene is left open where the match is weak. Where a row states a size, it is once, few, many or the class of an expanded clone; other rows omit it.

TRBV5-1,TRBJ2-1,.,TRBD1,TGCGCCAGCAATAGGGGGCTGGACAATGAGCAGTTCTTC,CASNRGLDNEQFF
TRBV4-2,TRBJ2-7,.,TRBD1,TGTGCCAGCAGCCAAGAGGCGACAGGGGGCAGGGACGAGCAGTACTTC,CASSQEATGGRDEQYF
TRBV18,TRBJ2-7,.,.,TGTGCCAGCTCACCAACGGCCGGGGAATACGAGCAGTACTTC,CASSPTAGEYEQYF
TRBV6-2/TRBV6-3,TRBJ2-1,.,.,TGTGCCAGCAGTTACACAGTAAATGAGCAGTTCTTC,CASSYTVNEQFF
TRBV10-3,TRBJ1-2,.,.,TGTGCCATCAGTGATTCAGGGAACGGTGGCTACACCTTC,CAISDSGNGGYTF
TRBV13,TRBJ1-1,once,.,TGTGCCAGCAGCTTAGGCGGACAGCTCCTGAACACTGAAGCTTTCTTT,CASSLGGQLLNTEAFF
TRBV4-3,TRBJ2-4,.,.,TGCGCCAGCAGCCAAGATAAGGGGGGGGCCAGTTCATTAACCAAAAACATTCAGTACTTC,CASSQDKGGASSLTKNIQYF
TRBV7-3,TRBJ2-1,.,TRBD2,TGTGCCAGCAGCCTTGGCCCTAGCGGGGCTTACAATGAGCAGTTCTTC,CASSLGPSGAYNEQFF
TRBV4-2,TRBJ1-1,.,.,TGTGCCAGCAGCCAAGAAGGAGGGCGCAGCTCCATGAACACTGAAGCTTTCTTT,CASSQEGGRSSMNTEAFF
TRBV7-3,TRBJ2-3,once,TRBD2,TGTGCCAGCAGCCGGGACATAGCGGGAGTCACAGATACGCAGTATTTT,CASSRDIAGVTDTQYF
TRBV28,TRBJ1-2,.,TRBD1,TGTGCCAGCAGGTACAGGGGTGGCTACACCTTC,CASRYRGGYTF
TRBV9,TRBJ2-2,once,.,TGTGCCAGCAGCCCCCGGACAGTGTTCGCGAACACCGGGGAGCTGTTTTTT,CASSPRTVFANTGELFF
TRBV6-5,TRBJ1-2,.,TRBD1,TGTGCCAGCAGTAACCTGGACAGGGGAGACGGCTACACCTTC,CASSNLDRGDGYTF
TRBV29-1,TRBJ2-1,.,TRBD1,TGCAGCGTTGGGACAGGCCATAATGAGCAGTTCTTC,CSVGTGHNEQFF
TRBV10-3,TRBJ1-2,.,.,TGTGCCATCAGTCGCGATAGCTATGGCTACACCTTC,CAISRDSYGYTF
TRBV5-1,TRBJ2-7,.,.,TGCGCCAGCAGCCGACCAGAACAGGGCTACGAGCAGTACTTC,CASSRPEQGYEQYF
TRBV7-9,TRBJ1-1,.,.,TGTGCCAGCAGCTTAGTACAGATGAACACTGAAGCTTTCTTT,CASSLVQMNTEAFF
TRBV2,TRBJ1-4,.,TRBD1,TGTGCCAGCAGCCGGGACAGGAGGGATGAAAAACTGTTTTTT,CASSRDRRDEKLFF
TRBV10-3,TRBJ2-1,.,TRBD2,TGTGCCATCAGTTATACTAGCGGGGGGGCCAATGAGCAGTTCTTC,CAISYTSGGANEQFF
TRBV15,TRBJ1-5,.,.,TGTGCCACCAGCAGAGGTGCGGCCGATCAGCCCCAGCATTTT,CATSRGAADQPQHF
TRBV6-6,TRBJ1-2,.,TRBD1,TGTGCCAGCAGTTACTCGGGACAGGCTAACTATGGCTACACCTTC,CASSYSGQANYGYTF
TRBV2,TRBJ1-1,.,.,TGTGCCAGCAGTCGACAGGTCCAGGCGGAAGCTTTCTTT,CASSRQVQAEAFF
TRBV25-1,TRBJ1-1,.,TRBD1,TGTGCCAGCAGTGACCCCGGGACAGGGGTGACTGAAGCTTTCTTT,CASSDPGTGVTEAFF
TRBV7-8,TRBJ2-5,.,TRBD2,TGTGCCAGCAGCTTTAGCGGGGGGGCTGGGGAGACCCAGTACTTC,CASSFSGGAGETQYF
TRBV5-1,TRBJ1-5,.,TRBD1,TGCGCCAGCAGTCCAGGGACAGATAGCAATCAGCCCCAGCATTTT,CASSPGTDSNQPQHF